This TCR beta chain was found in a study of cytomegalovirus exposure and HLA in healthy donors. Whole-study results and caveats: TCR beta V segments were, for the most part, productive about 87% or about 30% of the time in an earlier analysis. TCR beta V- and J-gene trimming was later associated with a missense DCLRE1C variant. It was likely that a cluster of highly shared sequence variants was a sequencing artifact. Analyzed later, most CMV-associated TCR beta chains appeared HLA-restricted.

PCR involved 60 Vbeta and 13 Jbeta primers. Assay used: immunoSEQ multiplex PCR; TCRdb lists only in-frame clones, some missing. The sample has roughly 150,000 clones, roughly three quarters seen once. Germline V CDR1 and CDR2: SQVTM, ANQGSEA. Trimming removed 3 bases at V and 2 bases at J, with 11 bases between. There are 14 residues in the CDR3. A single count supports this clone. What it binds is not known. The rearrangement joins TRBV29-1 to TRBJ1-3, with a tentative D call TRBD1 (5 bases). Sequenced material: PBMCs. This TCR came from a woman in her thirties or forties in good health and CMV-seronegative. The CDR3 DNA follows: TGCAGCGTTGACCTGCAGGGCCCTGGAAACACCATATATTTT. Its translation: CSVDLQGPGNTIYF.